Here is one T cell receptor beta chain with its context. Antigen specificity is unknown. This sample is drawn from a study of CD8+CD57+ T cells in acquired aplastic anemia. Study-wide context: Mean DNA quantity obtained from sorted CD4+ and CD8+ cells was about 3 ug.

Both TCR beta VDJ combination and CDR3 sequence profiling were carried out. Genomic DNA was the template for this profiling. TCRdb analysed the reads with MiXCR anew, one entry per CDR3 protein. The sample has around 170,000 distinct CDR3 sequences; 48% are singletons. Whoever was chosen for sequencing had shown CD8+CD57+ cell expansion by flow cytometry. Patients were therapy-naive when their blood was sampled. Study-wide findings and caveats: There were around 28 CD8+ CDR3 sequences that occurred in both patients and controls. Patients did not significantly differ from controls in CD8+ Simpson's diversity.

V was pared by 6 bases and J by 2 bases, with 5 bases of the junction left unmatched. Germline CDR1 reads SQVTM; CDR2 reads ANQGSEA. This CDR3 has 13 residues. The chain combines TRBV29-1 with TRBJ2-5; 8 nucleotides agree with TRBD1. Specimen: sorted CD4+, CD8+, or CD8+CD57+ T cells (not recorded which) from PBMCs. This sequence was found in a human donor with aplastic anemia. The chain's CDR3 is CSVDTGGQETQYF. The CDR3 DNA is TGCAGCGTAGATACAGGGGGGCAAGAGACCCAGTACTTC.